This TCR beta chain stems from a study of identifying expanded T cells in peripheral blood (dated by TCRdb to about 2019). Concerning the study at large: Separate aliquots of the same genomic DNA pool were sequenced to produce technical replicates, and four replicates were compared in pairs. Overall study outcomes, separate from this receptor: The binomial model flagged 0.9 to 1.5 differentially abundant clones between technical replicates but 15 to 17 over roughly two weeks and approximately 18 over around 4 weeks. In all healthy donors, the variance in clone template counts between samples taken roughly 14 days apart rose significantly as total template count increased. It was expected by the authors that biological variance in healthy repertoires might increase further over much longer intervals, such as months to years. Both the number of clones called differentially abundant and the false-positive rate were significantly reduced by the beta-binomial model across all healthy-donor time intervals.

During the collection period, no immune events, such as infections, were documented for the healthy donors. To calibrate time-dependent variance in a beta-binomial model of T-cell clone differential abundance, blood repertoires from healthy donors were used as a training cohort. The training cohort was composed of some ten healthy donors, 3 female and 7 male. An age range of about 29 to 65 years, with an average of roughly 47 years, was recorded for the donors. Whole blood, obtained from a commercial supplier, was collected from each healthy donor at three time points spaced approximately 15 days apart. For immunosequencing, genomic DNA was extracted from unsorted whole blood. Concerning this clone: No antigen is known for it. The sample holds no much larger clone one base away, and base qualities are not on file.

The immunoSEQ Assay, which relies on bias-controlled multiplex PCR amplification of genomic DNA, was used to profile TCRbeta CDR3 regions. Regarding the original processing steps: The absolute abundance of each unique TCRbeta CDR3 region was quantified after sequences were collapsed and filtered. Differential abundance was assessed using a binomial (Fisher-equivalent) model and a beta-binomial model in which time-dependent variance fitted from healthy donors was added. Clones with fewer than 5 combined templates were excluded, and clones with Benjamini-Hochberg FDR below 0.01 were called differentially abundant. In the beta-binomial model, variance was expressed as a function of the total template count across the two samples, in the form v = (b*log(k)+a)^2. What TCRdb holds here is the immuneACCESS table cut down to in-frame rearrangements. Part of the clones is not present; checked against another copy, under half of the missing clones reflect an unresolved V gene, and the others are unexplained. D and trimming come from the DNA, and the V and J calls and clone size come from that table. The sample table lists approximately 110,000 clones, around 89% of them with a count of one. The top ten constitute roughly 17% of the sample.

The cysteine opens and the phenylalanine closes a CDR3 of 16 amino acids. Only CDR3 DNA is held: 48 bases, read in frame from base 1. For CDR1 and CDR2, the germline V gene lists SGDLS and YYNGEE. V ends up 0 bases short and J 6 bases short, with an unmatched junction base count of 8. This clonotype was obtained from a person between 18 and 75 years old in good health. Recombination linked TRBV9 to TRBJ2-5; 10 nucleotides in the junction match TRBD2. The sequenced material came from blood. The sequence in DNA is TGTGCCAGCAGCGTAGGGCGAGCGGGGGGGCCCAAGACCCAGTACTTC. The encoded protein is CASSVGRAGGPKTQYF.